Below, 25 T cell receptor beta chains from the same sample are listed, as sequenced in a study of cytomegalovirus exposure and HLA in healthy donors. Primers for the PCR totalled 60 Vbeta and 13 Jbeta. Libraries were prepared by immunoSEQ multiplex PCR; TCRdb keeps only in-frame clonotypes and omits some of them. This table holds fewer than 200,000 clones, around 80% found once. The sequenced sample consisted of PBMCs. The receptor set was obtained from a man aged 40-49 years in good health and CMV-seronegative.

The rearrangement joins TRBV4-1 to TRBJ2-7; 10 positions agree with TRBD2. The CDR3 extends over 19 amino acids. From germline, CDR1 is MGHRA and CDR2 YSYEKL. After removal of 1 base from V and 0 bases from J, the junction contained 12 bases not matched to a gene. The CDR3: CASSQVHSGRAHLSYEQYF. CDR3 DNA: TGCGCCAGCAGCCAAGTGCACAGCGGGAGGGCCCACCTCTCCTACGAGCAGTACTTC.

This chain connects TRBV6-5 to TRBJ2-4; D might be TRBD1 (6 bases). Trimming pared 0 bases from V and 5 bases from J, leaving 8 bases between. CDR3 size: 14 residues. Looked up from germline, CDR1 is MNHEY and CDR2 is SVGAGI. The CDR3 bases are TGTGCCAGCAGTTACTCGGACAGCCAAAACATTCAGTACTTC. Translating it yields CASSYSDSQNIQYF.

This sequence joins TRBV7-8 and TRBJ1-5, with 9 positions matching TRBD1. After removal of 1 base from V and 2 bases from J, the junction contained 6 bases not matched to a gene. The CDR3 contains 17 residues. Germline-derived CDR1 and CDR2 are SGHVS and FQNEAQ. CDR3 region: CASSLGTGVRGNQPQHF. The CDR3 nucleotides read TGTGCCAGCAGCTTAGGGACAGGGGTGAGAGGCAATCAGCCCCAGCATTTT.

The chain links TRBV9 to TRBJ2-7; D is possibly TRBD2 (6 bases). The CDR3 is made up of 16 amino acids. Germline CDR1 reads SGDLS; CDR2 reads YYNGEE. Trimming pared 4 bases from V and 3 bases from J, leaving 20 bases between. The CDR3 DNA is TGTGCCAGCAGCCTCCGGGGACTCGGTGCGTTCTACGAGCAGTACTTC. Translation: CASSLRGLGAFYEQYF. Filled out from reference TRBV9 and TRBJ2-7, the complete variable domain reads DSGVTQTPKHLITATGQRVTLRCSPRSGDLSVYWYQQSLDQGLQFLIQYYNGEERAKGNILERFSAQQFPDLHSELNLSSLELGDSALYFCASSLRGLGAFYEQYFGPGTRLTVT.

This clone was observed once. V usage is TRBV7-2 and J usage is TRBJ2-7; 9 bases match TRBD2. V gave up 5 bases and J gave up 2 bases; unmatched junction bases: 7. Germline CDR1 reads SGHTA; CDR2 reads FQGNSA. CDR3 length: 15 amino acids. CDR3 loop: CASSKGGGGAYEQYF. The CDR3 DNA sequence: TGTGCCAGCAGCAAAGGCGGGGGGGGAGCCTACGAGCAGTACTTC.

The CDR3 DNA reads TGTGCCAGCAGTTTACTAGCGGGAGATTACGAGCAGTACTTC. This gives the protein CASSLLAGDYEQYF. The chain recombines TRBV27 with TRBJ2-7, with 10 bases lining up with TRBD2. Germline loops: CDR1 MNHEY, CDR2 SMNVEV (reference sequence). J was trimmed by 4 bases and V by 2 bases; bases with no gene match: 2. This CDR3 is 14 amino acids long.

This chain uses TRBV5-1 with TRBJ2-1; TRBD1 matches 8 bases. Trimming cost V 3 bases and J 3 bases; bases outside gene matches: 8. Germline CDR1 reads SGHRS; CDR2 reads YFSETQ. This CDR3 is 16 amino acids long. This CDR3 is CASSSRQGSSYNEQFF. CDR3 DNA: TGCGCCAGCAGCTCCCGACAGGGGTCTAGCTACAATGAGCAGTTCTTC.

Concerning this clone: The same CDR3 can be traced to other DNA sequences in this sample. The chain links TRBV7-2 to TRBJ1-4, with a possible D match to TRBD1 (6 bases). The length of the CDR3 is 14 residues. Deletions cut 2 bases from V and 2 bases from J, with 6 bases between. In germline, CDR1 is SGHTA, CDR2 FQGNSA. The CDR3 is CASSLQGTNEKLFF. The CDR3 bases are TGTGCCAGCAGCTTACAGGGGACTAATGAAAAACTGTTTTTT.

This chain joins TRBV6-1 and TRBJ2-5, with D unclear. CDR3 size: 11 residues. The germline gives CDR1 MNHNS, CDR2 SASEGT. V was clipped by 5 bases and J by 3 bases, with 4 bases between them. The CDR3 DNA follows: TGTGCCAGCAGTATAAAAGAGACCCAGTACTTC. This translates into CASSIKETQYF.

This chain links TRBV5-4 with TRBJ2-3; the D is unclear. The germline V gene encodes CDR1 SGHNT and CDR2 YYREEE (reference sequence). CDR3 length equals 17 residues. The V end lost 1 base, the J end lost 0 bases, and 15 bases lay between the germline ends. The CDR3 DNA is TGTGCCAGCAGCTTGCGACATCAGAAACCTAGCACAGATACGCAGTATTTT. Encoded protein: CASSLRHQKPSTDTQYF.

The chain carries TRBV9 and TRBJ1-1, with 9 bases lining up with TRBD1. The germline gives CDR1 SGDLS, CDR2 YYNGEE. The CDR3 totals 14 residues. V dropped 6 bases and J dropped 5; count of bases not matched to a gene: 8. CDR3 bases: TGTGCCAGCACCCGGGACAGGGTCTTGACTGAAGCTTTCTTT. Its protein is CASTRDRVLTEAFF.

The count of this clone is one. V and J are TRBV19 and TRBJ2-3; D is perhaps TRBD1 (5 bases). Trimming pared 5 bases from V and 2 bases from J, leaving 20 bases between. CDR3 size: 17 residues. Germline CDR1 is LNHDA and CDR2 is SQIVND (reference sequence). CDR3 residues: CASSQTVQRSYTDTQYF. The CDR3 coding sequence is TGTGCCAGTAGTCAGACAGTCCAGAGGTCTTACACAGATACGCAGTATTTT.

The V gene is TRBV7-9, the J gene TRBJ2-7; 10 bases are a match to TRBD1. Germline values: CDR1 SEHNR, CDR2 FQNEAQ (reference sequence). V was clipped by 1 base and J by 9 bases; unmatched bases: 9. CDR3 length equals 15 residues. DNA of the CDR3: TGTGCCAGCAGCTTAGGATTAGGGACAGGGGTCGGGCAGTACTTC. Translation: CASSLGLGTGVGQYF.

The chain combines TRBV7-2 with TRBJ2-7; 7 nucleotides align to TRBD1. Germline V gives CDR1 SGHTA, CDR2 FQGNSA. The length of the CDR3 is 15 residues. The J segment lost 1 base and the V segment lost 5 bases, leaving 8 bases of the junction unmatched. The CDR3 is CASSPRPGGSYEQYF. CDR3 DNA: TGTGCCAGCAGCCCCCGGCCAGGGGGATCCTACGAGCAGTACTTC.

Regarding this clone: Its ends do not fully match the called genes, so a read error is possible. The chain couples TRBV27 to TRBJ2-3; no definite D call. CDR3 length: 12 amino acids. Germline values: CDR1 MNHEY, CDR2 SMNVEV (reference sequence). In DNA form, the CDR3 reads TGTGCCAGCAGTTCACGCACAGATGCGCAGTATTTT. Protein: CASSSRTDAQYF.

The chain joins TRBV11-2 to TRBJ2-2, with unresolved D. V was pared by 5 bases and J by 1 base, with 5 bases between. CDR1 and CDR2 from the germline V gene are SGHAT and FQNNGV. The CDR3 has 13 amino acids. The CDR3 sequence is CASSPENTGELFF. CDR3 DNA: TGTGCCAGCAGCCCAGAGAACACCGGGGAGCTGTTTTTT.

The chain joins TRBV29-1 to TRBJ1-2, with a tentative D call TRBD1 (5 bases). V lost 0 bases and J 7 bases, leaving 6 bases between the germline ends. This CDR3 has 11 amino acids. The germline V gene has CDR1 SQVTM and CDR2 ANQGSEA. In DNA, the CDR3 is TGCAGCGTTGAAGAGGGGGGTGGCTACACCTTC. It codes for CSVEEGGGYTF.

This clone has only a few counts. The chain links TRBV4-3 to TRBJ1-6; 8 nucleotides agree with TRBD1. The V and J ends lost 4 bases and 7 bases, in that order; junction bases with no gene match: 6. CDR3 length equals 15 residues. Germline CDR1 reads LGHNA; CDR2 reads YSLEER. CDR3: CASSLTDRANSPLHF. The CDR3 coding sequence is TGCGCCAGCAGCCTTACGGACAGGGCCAATTCACCCCTCCACTTT.

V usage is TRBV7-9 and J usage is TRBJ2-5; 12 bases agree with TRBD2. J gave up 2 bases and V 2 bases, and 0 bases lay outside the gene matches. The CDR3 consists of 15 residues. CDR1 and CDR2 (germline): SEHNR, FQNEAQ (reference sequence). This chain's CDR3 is CASSLLAGGQETQYF. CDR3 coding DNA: TGTGCCAGCAGCTTACTAGCGGGGGGGCAAGAGACCCAGTACTTC.

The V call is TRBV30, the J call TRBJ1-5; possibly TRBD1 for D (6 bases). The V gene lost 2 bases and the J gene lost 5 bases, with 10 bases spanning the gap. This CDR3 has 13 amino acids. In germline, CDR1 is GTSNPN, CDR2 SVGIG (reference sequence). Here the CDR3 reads CAWSSTGHQPQHF. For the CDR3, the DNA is TGTGCCTGGAGTTCCACAGGGCATCAGCCCCAGCATTTT.

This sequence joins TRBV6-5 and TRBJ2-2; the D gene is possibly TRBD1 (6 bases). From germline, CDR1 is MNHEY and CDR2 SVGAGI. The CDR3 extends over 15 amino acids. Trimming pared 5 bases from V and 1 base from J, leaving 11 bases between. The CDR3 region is CASSPQGKNTGELFF. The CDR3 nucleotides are TGTGCCAGCAGTCCTCAGGGGAAGAACACCGGGGAGCTGTTTTTT.

The CDR3 loop reads CASSSRAGGTADTQYF. CDR3 DNA: TGTGCCAGCAGCTCGCGAGCGGGAGGGACGGCAGATACGCAGTATTTT. The V gene is TRBV9, the J gene TRBJ2-3; 10 positions match TRBD2. Germline CDR1 SGDLS, CDR2 YYNGEE. Trimming cost V 4 bases and J 4 bases; bases outside gene matches: 9. The CDR3 has 16 amino acids.

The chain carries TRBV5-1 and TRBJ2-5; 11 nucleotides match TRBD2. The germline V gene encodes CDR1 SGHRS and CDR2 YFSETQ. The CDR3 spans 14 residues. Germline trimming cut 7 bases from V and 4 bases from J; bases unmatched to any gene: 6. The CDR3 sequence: CASAISGGAETQYF. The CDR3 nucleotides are TGCGCCAGCGCGATTAGCGGGGGGGCAGAGACCCAGTACTTC.

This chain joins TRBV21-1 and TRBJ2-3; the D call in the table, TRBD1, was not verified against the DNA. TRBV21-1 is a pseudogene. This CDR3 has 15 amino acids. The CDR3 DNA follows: TGTGCCAGCAGTACCTGGGGCTCTAGCACAGATACGCAGTATTTT. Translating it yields CASSTWGSSTDTQYF.

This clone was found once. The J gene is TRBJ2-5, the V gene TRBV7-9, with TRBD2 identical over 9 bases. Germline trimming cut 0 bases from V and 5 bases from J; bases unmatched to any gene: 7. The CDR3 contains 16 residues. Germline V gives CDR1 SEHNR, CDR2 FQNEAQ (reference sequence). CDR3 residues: CASSLAVSGRAETQYF. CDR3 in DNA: TGTGCCAGCAGCTTAGCGGTTAGCGGGAGAGCGGAGACCCAGTACTTC.